This TCR beta chain was sequenced in a study of shared clonotypes between healthy human individuals. TCRdb's table, derived via immunoSEQ multiplex PCR, lists solely in-frame clones and lacks some. Of about 2.2 million clones in the sample, roughly 95% were seen once. As for this clone: In the same sample, other DNA sequences code for this CDR3.

Positively selected for CCR7, the CD45RO-negative cells used as naive CD8 cells excluded terminally differentiated effector memory CD45RA+ cells. The source of this sequence is a man between 18 and 29 years old in good health. Some clones in this sample may be carry-over from other donors' samples. The sequencing sample was made of naive CD8+ T cells from PBMCs.

Here the CDR3 DNA reads TGTGCCAGCAGCGTAATGGGAGGGAACACTGAAGCTTTCTTT. Translating it yields CASSVMGGNTEAFF. The J gene is TRBJ1-1, the V gene TRBV9; D ambiguous. The ends were cut back, 1 base at V and 1 base at J, with 8 bases in the middle. Germline CDR1 is SGDLS and CDR2 is YYNGEE. The CDR3 sequence is 14 residues long.